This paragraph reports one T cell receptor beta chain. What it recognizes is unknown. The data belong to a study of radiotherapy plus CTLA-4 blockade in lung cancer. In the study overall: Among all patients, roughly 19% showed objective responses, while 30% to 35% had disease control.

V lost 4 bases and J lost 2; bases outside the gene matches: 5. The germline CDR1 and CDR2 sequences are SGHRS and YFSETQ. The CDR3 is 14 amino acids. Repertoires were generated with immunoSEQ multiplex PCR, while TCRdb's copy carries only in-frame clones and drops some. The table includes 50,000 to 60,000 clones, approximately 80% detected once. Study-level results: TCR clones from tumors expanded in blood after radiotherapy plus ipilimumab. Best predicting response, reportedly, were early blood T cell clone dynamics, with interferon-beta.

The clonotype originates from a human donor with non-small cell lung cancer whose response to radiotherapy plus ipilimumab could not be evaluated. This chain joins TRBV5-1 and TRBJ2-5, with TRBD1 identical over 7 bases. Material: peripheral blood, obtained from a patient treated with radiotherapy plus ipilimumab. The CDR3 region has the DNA TGCGCCAGCAGCGGAGGACAGGAGCAAGAGACCCAGTACTTC. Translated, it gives CASSGGQEQETQYF.